These T cell receptor beta chains were read from a single sample in a study of OX40 agonist ivuxolimab in advanced cancers. Profiling relied on immunoSEQ multiplex PCR, and the TCRdb table lists in-frame clones only, not all of them. The repertoire holds 90,000 to 100,000 clones, with about 85% as singletons. The source was CD4+ or CD8+ T cells sorted from blood, collected in a trial of the OX40 agonist ivuxolimab. Receptor source: an adult with an advanced solid tumor such as melanoma, head and neck, liver or kidney cancer. Each CDR3 is given with its conserved first and last residue.

TRBJ2-2,15,TRBV5-4,CASSLGGRGTGELFF
TRBJ2-5,13,TRBV28,CASSVQGGETQYF
TRBJ1-5,12,TRBV19,CASKGRDQPQHF
TRBJ1-2,15,TRBV9,CASSVGPGLFYGYTF
TRBJ2-5,16,TRBV19,CASSIDPTGPQETQYF
TRBJ2-2,16,TRBV7-2,CASRQLAGGPTGELFF
TRBJ2-1,15,TRBV18,CASSPGTATYNEQFF
TRBJ1-1,13,TRBV30,CAWRYSAGTEAFF
TRBJ2-7,13,TRBV27,CASGPVFSYEQYF
TRBJ2-3,21,TRBV7-8,CASSWPQRSGRGDLSTDTQYF
TRBJ1-6,17,TRBV27,CASSPRPASSYNSPLHF
TRBJ2-7,15,TRBV27,CASSLSDRGIYEQYF
TRBJ2-1,15,TRBV7-7,CASSPLAGSYNEQFF
TRBJ1-1,14,TRBV10-3,CAIRPGQGFAEAFF
TRBJ1-5,14,TRBV5-5,CASSWEGRNQPQHF
TRBJ2-7,15,TRBV11-2,CASSLDSGLSYEQYF
TRBJ1-1,16,TRBV7-9,CASSQIPTHMNTEAFF
TRBJ1-6,13,TRBV28,CASSTRGSSPLHF
TRBJ2-2,13,TRBV5-4,CASSPDIAGELFF
TRBJ2-5,15,TRBV28,CASSLWTGEQETQYF
TRBJ2-5,14,TRBV2,CASSDGRTQETQYF
TRBJ2-2,19,TRBV7-6,CASSPRGTSGRALNGELFF
TRBJ1-2,12,TRBV28,CASSFQNYGYTF
TRBJ2-1,15,TRBV6-1,CASRVLAGAEDEQFF
TRBJ2-2,13,TRBV6-6,CASRYRVTGELFF
TRBJ1-5,16,TRBV19,CASSVYMKAGNQPQHF
TRBJ1-4,12,TRBV7-9,CASSLETEKLFF
TRBJ2-1,13,TRBV19,CASSSSGSNEQFF
TRBJ1-2,11,TRBV6-6,CASSYISGYTF
TRBJ2-7,10,TRBV20-1,CSAGPHEQYF
TRBJ2-1,14,TRBV30,CAWRIAGSYNEQFF
TRBJ1-1,14,TRBV27,CASSSLTANTEAFF
TRBJ1-5,17,TRBV27,CASTGDARGDENQPQHF
TRBJ2-2,14,TRBV5-1,CASRPGTLGGELFF
TRBJ2-5,15,TRBV9,CASSVGVGGQETQYF
TRBJ2-3,17,TRBV14,CASSHPGLAGPTDTQYF
TRBJ2-6,15,TRBV6-4,CASSAFYSGANVLTF
TRBJ2-2,17,TRBV4-2,CASSQGDWEENTGELFF
TRBJ1-1,14,TRBV7-3,CASSLTGVGTEAFF
TRBJ2-7,17,TRBV11-2,CASSLDDQVAGGYEQYF
TRBJ1-6,15,TRBV5-1,CASSLQGGGDSPLHF
TRBJ2-5,14,TRBV5-4,CASSLQGAGETQYF
TRBJ2-4,14,TRBV23-1,CASDGCGPGDIQYF
TRBJ1-3,14,TRBV6-5,CASSSLAGGNTIYF
TRBJ2-2,14,TRBV30,CASESQANTGELFF
TRBJ2-3,15,TRBV5-1,CASSLTNPPTDTQYF
TRBJ1-3,15,TRBV4-3,CASSRQGIRGNTIYF
TRBJ1-2,13,TRBV10-3,CAIARDNLYGYTF
TRBJ2-6,13,TRBV5-4,CAATAGFDNVLTF
TRBJ2-1,15,TRBV9,CASSLGQVDWGEQFF
TRBJ1-1,12,TRBV27,CASSSRQGEAFF
TRBJ1-1,14,TRBV6-4,CASSAVGGNTEAFF
TRBJ1-5,14,TRBV2,CASGPTGGRQPQHF
TRBJ2-5,14,TRBV6-6,CASSYSRNQETQYF
TRBJ2-4,13,TRBV6-1,CATSDGAKNIQYF
TRBJ1-3,16,TRBV19,CASRDRGGVSGNTIYF
TRBJ1-2,13,TRBV7-9,CASSRDARYGYTF
TRBJ1-2,15,TRBV27,CASVDRGRANYGYTF
TRBJ1-3,16,TRBV6-5,CASSYSGLSSGNTIYF